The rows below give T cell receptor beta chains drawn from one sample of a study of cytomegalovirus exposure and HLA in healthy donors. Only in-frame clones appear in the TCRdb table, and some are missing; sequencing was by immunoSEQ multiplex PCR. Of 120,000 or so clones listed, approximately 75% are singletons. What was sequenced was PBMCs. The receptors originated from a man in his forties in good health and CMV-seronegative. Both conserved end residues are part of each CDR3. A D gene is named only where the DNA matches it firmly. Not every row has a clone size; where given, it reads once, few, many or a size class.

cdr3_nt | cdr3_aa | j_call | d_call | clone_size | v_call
TGTGCCAGTAGTAGAGGTCTGGCGGTGAACACTGAAGCTTTCTTT | CASSRGLAVNTEAFF | TRBJ1-1 | - | - | TRBV19
TGTGCCAGCAGTAAACCGGGACAGGGCTACGAGCAGTACTTC | CASSKPGQGYEQYF | TRBJ2-7 | TRBD1 | - | TRBV13
TGTGCCAGCAGCTTAGGATTGTGGCAGGGTGACACTGAAGCTTTCTTT | CASSLGLWQGDTEAFF | TRBJ1-1 | - | - | TRBV7-8
TGCAGCGTTGAAGAGGGGGCAGAGCCTTTCTATGGCTACACCTTC | CSVEEGAEPFYGYTF | TRBJ1-2 | - | - | TRBV29-1
TGTGCCAGAGCTACTTCGACAGGAGGCAACACGGCCGGGGAGCTGTTTTTT | CARATSTGGNTAGELFF | TRBJ2-2 | - | once | TRBV30
TGTGCCAGCACTCCTGACTTCTCTGGAAACACCATATATTTT | CASTPDFSGNTIYF | TRBJ1-3 | - | few | TRBV2
TGTGCCTGGAGTGGGCAAGCGGATACGCAGTATTTT | CAWSGQADTQYF | TRBJ2-3 | - | - | TRBV30
TGTGCCAGCAGCCACAGGACTAGCGGACACTTAAACACCGGGGAGCTGTTTTTT | CASSHRTSGHLNTGELFF | TRBJ2-2 | TRBD2 | - | TRBV11-2
TGTGCCAGTAGTTCAAGGACAGGGGGACTAGCGGGCGGGGAGCTGTTTTTT | CASSSRTGGLAGGELFF | TRBJ2-2 | TRBD2 | - | TRBV19
TGTGCCAGTACCCCTGTGGGATCACAGGGGACGGATACGCAGTATTTT | CASTPVGSQGTDTQYF | TRBJ2-3 | TRBD1 | once | TRBV19
TGTGCCAGCAGCGTAGTCCAGGGGGCCGGGGAGCTGTTTTTT | CASSVVQGAGELFF | TRBJ2-2 | TRBD1 | - | TRBV9
TGTGCCCCCGCCGGACAGGGACGGGTGTACGAGCAGTACTTC | CAPAGQGRVYEQYF | TRBJ2-7 | TRBD1 | - | TRBV10-3
TGTGCCATCAGTGAGTTACAGGGGGACTACAATGAGCAGTTCTTC | CAISELQGDYNEQFF | TRBJ2-1 | TRBD1 | - | TRBV10-3
TGTGCCAGCAGCTTAGCGGCCGGGGGAATAGTCACTGAAGCTTTCTTT | CASSLAAGGIVTEAFF | TRBJ1-1 | - | - | TRBV7-8
TGTGCCAGTAGTATACGGGGGTCGAATACTGAAGCTTTCTTT | CASSIRGSNTEAFF | TRBJ1-1 | - | - | TRBV19
TGTGCCAGCAGCACCAGACATGATGAGCAGTTCTTC | CASSTRHDEQFF | TRBJ2-1 | - | few | TRBV7-9
TGTGCCATCCGGACTAGCTCCTACAATGAGCAGTTCTTC | CAIRTSSYNEQFF | TRBJ2-1 | TRBD2 | - | TRBV10-3
TGTGCCAGTAGTCCTAGGACTAGCGGCAACAATGAGCAGTTCTTC | CASSPRTSGNNEQFF | TRBJ2-1 | TRBD2 | - | TRBV19
TGTGCCAGCAGCTTGGAACAGCTTAGCTCCTACGAGCAGTACTTC | CASSLEQLSSYEQYF | TRBJ2-7 | - | once | TRBV5-8
TGTGCCAGCTCACAGGAGGGCCGTAATATAGCTTTCTTT | CASSQEGRNIAFF | TRBJ1-1 | - | - | TRBV18
TGTGCCAGCAGTGAAGGAGGCGGATGGAGGGATCAGCCCCAGCATTTT | CASSEGGGWRDQPQHF | TRBJ1-5 | - | - | TRBV6-1
TGTGCCAGCAGTTCACAGGGACGCTATGGCTACACCTTC | CASSSQGRYGYTF | TRBJ1-2 | - | - | TRBV28
TGTGCCAGCAGCACATTAGGACAGGACCCGCCCTATGGCTACACCTTC | CASSTLGQDPPYGYTF | TRBJ1-2 | TRBD1 | medium-sized | TRBV5-6
TGTGCCAGCAGTTTTACAGCTAACTATGGCTACACCTTC | CASSFTANYGYTF | TRBJ1-2 | - | - | TRBV28
TGTGCCAGCAGCCAATCGCGACAGACGAAACCCCTTTCCTACGAGCAGTACTTC | CASSQSRQTKPLSYEQYF | TRBJ2-7 | - | - | TRBV16
TGTGCCAGCAGCATCGCAGGGGGAGATGGCTACACCTTC | CASSIAGGDGYTF | TRBJ1-2 | TRBD1 | - | TRBV7-8
TGTGCCAGCAGCTTAATAGGGGGCGCGGGCACTGAAGCTTTCTTT | CASSLIGGAGTEAFF | TRBJ1-1 | TRBD1 | - | TRBV5-4
TGTGCCATCAGTGAGGCGGTCGACTATGGCTACACCTTC | CAISEAVDYGYTF | TRBJ1-2 | - | - | TRBV10-3
TGTGCCTGTACACTGGGGACTAGCGGGAGGGCCTACGAGCAGTACTTC | CACTLGTSGRAYEQYF | TRBJ2-7 | TRBD2 | - | TRBV30
TGTGCCAGCAGCGCAGGACAGGGGGTCCCCTATGGCTACACCTTC | CASSAGQGVPYGYTF | TRBJ1-2 | TRBD1 | - | TRBV9
TGTGCCAGCTCACTTGGACAGGCGGATAATGAAAAACTGTTTTTT | CASSLGQADNEKLFF | TRBJ1-4 | TRBD1 | - | TRBV18
TGCGCCAGCAGCTACGACAGGGATTCTGGCTACACCTTC | CASSYDRDSGYTF | TRBJ1-2 | TRBD1 | - | TRBV4-1
TGTGCCACCCCGCCAGGGGTCTCACCCCTCCACTTT | CATPPGVSPLHF | TRBJ1-6 | - | few | TRBV19
TGTGCCAGCAGCTTAGGTGACAGGGGGCAAGAGGCCCAGTACTTC | CASSLGDRGQEAQYF | TRBJ2-5 | TRBD1 | - | TRBV7-2
TGTGCCATCAGTGAGGGAGTCATAGGTCAGCCCCAGCATTTT | CAISEGVIGQPQHF | TRBJ1-5 | - | - | TRBV10-3
TGCGCCAGCAGCTTCACAGCGGGAGCCTACGAGCAGTACTTC | CASSFTAGAYEQYF | TRBJ2-7 | TRBD2 | - | TRBV5-1
TGTGCCAGCTCCCAGCGGGACTCAGTCTACGAGCAGTACTTC | CASSQRDSVYEQYF | TRBJ2-7 | TRBD2 | - | TRBV18
TGTGCCAGCAGCTTAGGAAATAGTGCTAACTATGGCTACACCTTC | CASSLGNSANYGYTF | TRBJ1-2 | - | - | TRBV11-2
TGCGCCAGCAGTGAGAGAGGGGGCAGGGGAGAGACCCAGTACTTC | CASSERGGRGETQYF | TRBJ2-5 | TRBD1 | - | TRBV10-1
TGCAGCGTTGCTGTCCATTCGGAGGGCACTGAAGCTTTCTTT | CSVAVHSEGTEAFF | TRBJ1-1 | - | - | TRBV29-1
TGTGCCACCGAACCTGGGGGGAGAAGGGGCTACACCTTC | CATEPGGRRGYTF | TRBJ1-2 | - | - | TRBV10-3
TGTGCCAGCAGTGAGGGGGGGACCTATGGCTACACCTTC | CASSEGGTYGYTF | TRBJ1-2 | - | - | TRBV6-5
TGTGCCATCTCTTGGGGGAGGGCGGGCACCGGGGAGCTGTTTTTT | CAISWGRAGTGELFF | TRBJ2-2 | TRBD2 | - | TRBV7-2
TGTGCCAGTACAACAAGGACAGCCCTAGCGGCTTATGGCTACACCTTC | CASTTRTALAAYGYTF | TRBJ1-2 | - | - | TRBV19
TGTGCCAGCAGCTTACAGACAGGGCTGACTGAAGCTTTCTTT | CASSLQTGLTEAFF | TRBJ1-1 | TRBD1 | - | TRBV7-9
TGTGCCTGGAGTGATGGGGCTAGCGGGAAAAATGAGCAGTTCTTC | CAWSDGASGKNEQFF | TRBJ2-1 | TRBD2 | - | TRBV30
TGTGCCAGCAGCTGGGAGGCATCGATATACTTC | CASSWEASIYF | TRBJ2-5 | - | - | TRBV11-2